The 17 T cell receptor beta chains reported below all come from one sample, sequenced in a study of regulatory T cells in long-lasting Graves disease. Assembly of TCR beta libraries relied on iRepertoire HTBI primers together with Arm-PCR of CDR3 regions. Each CDR3 protein gets one entry after TCRdb re-called the multiplex PCR reads with MiXCR. Here the sample spans under 500,000 distinct CDR3 sequences, less than 25% being singletons. The time point: persistent/refractory GD, antithyroid drugs over 5 years with positive TRAb. PBMC-derived RNA was used for the TCR library. The material was peripheral blood mononuclear cells (PBMCs), obtained when the disease was refractory, from a patient treated with antithyroid drugs. All receptors derive from a female donor with Graves disease.

This clonotype has just a few counts. The gene calls are TRBV4-2 and TRBJ1-1; D unresolved. CDR3 length: 16 residues. Between the trimmed V and J ends, which lost 1 base and 2 bases, there was a span of 14 bases. The germline CDR1 and CDR2 sequences are LGHNA and YNFKEQ. CDR3 in DNA: TGTGCCAGCAGCCAAGGAGAGTACACGACAAACACTGAAGCTTTCTTT. Encoded protein: CASSQGEYTTNTEAFF.

This clonotype was observed a handful of times. This chain links TRBV12-3 or TRBV12-4 with TRBJ2-2; 9 bases align to TRBD2. With 5 bases clipped from V and 7 bases from J, the junction kept 11 bases outside the gene matches. This CDR3 spans 16 amino acids. This CDR3 reads CASSPIAGVGGGELFF. DNA for the CDR3: TGTGCCAGCAGTCCAATAGCGGGAGTGGGAGGCGGGGAGCTGTTTTTT.

This clonotype was observed a handful of times. V gene TRBV19 combines with J gene TRBJ2-7, with 7 bases identical to TRBD1. V lost 6 bases and J lost 6; bases outside the gene matches: 11. CDR3 length: 14 residues. Germline assignment: CDR1 LNHDA and CDR2 SQIVND (reference sequence). The DNA of the CDR3 is TGTGCCAGTAGGTTTGACAGGGAACGTCGCGAGCAGTACTTC. Its protein is CASRFDRERREQYF.

The V call is TRBV10-2, the J call TRBJ2-4; possibly TRBD2 for D (6 bases). In germline, CDR1 is WSHSY, CDR2 SAAADI. Trimming cost V 9 bases and J 0 bases, with 15 bases left between them. This CDR3 comprises 15 residues. This chain's CDR3 is CASQTGVLAKNIQYF. DNA for the CDR3: TGCGCCAGTCAGACGGGAGTTCTAGCCAAAAACATTCAGTACTTC.

At least ten counts were recorded for this clonotype. This chain connects TRBV6-1 to TRBJ1-2, with D possibly being TRBD1 (6 bases). The V end was cut by 8 bases, the J end by 8 bases, with 18 bases between. The CDR3 extends over 13 amino acids. Germline V lookup: CDR1 MNHNS, CDR2 SASEGT. CDR3 region: CASSMSGQFGYTF. In DNA form, the CDR3 reads TGTGCCAGCTCGATGAGTGGACAGTTCGGCTACACCTTC.

This clonotype was seen more than once but under ten times. V gene TRBV20-1 combines with J gene TRBJ2-5; possibly TRBD1 or TRBD2 for D (5 bases each). Trimming took 1 base from V and 2 from J, leaving 11 bases between them. The CDR3 sequence is 14 residues long. CDR1 and CDR2 (germline): DFQATT, SNEGSKA (reference sequence). The DNA for the CDR3 is TGCAGTGCTAGAGTCCCAGGGACGCAAGAGACCCAGTACTTC. Its protein is CSARVPGTQETQYF.

The sample holds many counts of this clonotype. The chain has TRBV28 and TRBJ2-7; 8 bases fit TRBD2. Trimming took 6 bases from V and 2 from J; bases not matched to a gene: 3. Per the germline V gene, CDR1 is MDHEN and CDR2 is SYDVKM. This CDR3 contains 13 residues. The CDR3 loop is CASSPAGAYEQYF. DNA of the CDR3: TGTGCCAGCAGCCCAGCGGGGGCCTACGAGCAGTACTTC. Based on the CDR3 plus reference TRBV28 and TRBJ2-7, the full variable domain is DVKVTQSSRYLVKRTGEKVFLECVQDMDHENMFWYRQDPGLGLRLIYFSYDVKMKEKGDIPEGYSVSREKKERFSLILESASTNQTSMYLCASSPAGAYEQYFGPGTRLTVT.

The gene calls are TRBV18 and TRBJ1-4; tentatively, D is TRBD1 (6 bases). Germline V gene sequence: CDR1 KGHSH, CDR2 LQKENI. The CDR3 length is 16 residues. V was clipped by 3 bases and J by 0 bases, with 11 bases between them. In DNA, the CDR3 is TGTGCCAGCTCACCCAACAGGGTTTCAACTAATGAAAAACTGTTTTTT. Protein product: CASSPNRVSTNEKLFF.

The chain carries TRBV6-1 and TRBJ2-2, with TRBD1 identical over 10 bases. The germline CDR1 and CDR2 sequences are MNHNS and SASEGT. Trimming at V came to 8 bases and at J to 0 bases, leaving 9 bases not matched to a gene. This CDR3 is 17 amino acids long. The CDR3, as DNA: TGTGCCAGCCTCAGGACAGGGGGGTTTGCGAACACCGGGGAGCTGTTTTTT. Residues: CASLRTGGFANTGELFF.

This clonotype has just a few counts. This sequence joins TRBV7-2 and TRBJ1-1; D perhaps matches TRBD1 (5 bases). Trimming took off 6 bases at V and 1 base at J, with 21 bases between the two ends. The CDR3 has 17 residues. From germline, CDR1 is SGHTA and CDR2 FQGNSA. The CDR3 DNA follows: TGTGCCAGCAGTCCCGCGCCAGGGTGGCAGCAGAACACTGAAGCTTTCTTT. This sequence encodes CASSPAPGWQQNTEAFF.

In its sample, this clonotype was seen many times. The CDR3 region has the DNA TGTGCCAGCAACCCCGGCGGGACCGGGGAGCTGTTTTTT. Protein product: CASNPGGTGELFF. V and J are TRBV2 and TRBJ2-2; D might be TRBD2 (5 bases). The V end was cut by 7 bases, the J end by 5 bases, with 11 bases between. The germline V gene has CDR1 SNHLY and CDR2 FYNNEI. This CDR3 is 13 amino acids long.

This clonotype occurred many times. Written as DNA, the CDR3 is TGTGCCAGCAGTACACAGGGGGGGAATGATGGCTACACCTTC. Translation: CASSTQGGNDGYTF. The gene calls are TRBV6-1 and TRBJ1-2, with TRBD1 matching 8 bases. CDR3 length: 14 residues. J lost 6 bases, V lost 5 bases, and 8 bases had no gene match. CDR1 MNHNS and CDR2 SASEGT come from the germline V gene.

CDR3 residues: CASSLNLGTGAYEQYF. CDR3 bases: TGTGCCAGCAGCTTAAATCTGGGGACTGGAGCCTACGAGCAGTACTTC. The chain uses TRBV13 and TRBJ2-7, with D tentatively TRBD2 (6 bases). The germline V and J ends were trimmed by 2 bases and 2 bases, with 16 bases remaining between them. This CDR3 has 16 amino acids. Germline CDR1 reads PRHDT; CDR2 reads FYEKMQ (reference sequence).

In its sample, this clonotype was seen many times. The rearrangement uses TRBV28 and TRBJ2-7; 8 positions agree with TRBD2. The germline gives CDR1 MDHEN, CDR2 SYDVKM. This CDR3 has 16 residues. V trimming: 5 bases; J trimming: 3 bases; junction bases outside the gene matches: 12. CDR3 protein: CASSNPRGTSGYEQYF. CDR3 nucleotide sequence: TGTGCCAGCAGTAACCCCCGGGGGACTAGTGGCTACGAGCAGTACTTC. The full variable domain, completed using reference TRBV28 and TRBJ2-7, is DVKVTQSSRYLVKRTGEKVFLECVQDMDHENMFWYRQDPGLGLRLIYFSYDVKMKEKGDIPEGYSVSREKKERFSLILESASTNQTSMYLCASSNPRGTSGYEQYFGPGTRLTVT.

This clonotype came up many times. This chain uses TRBV12-3 or TRBV12-4 with TRBJ2-2; D uncertain. This CDR3 has 12 residues. The V end was cut by 5 bases, the J end by 5 bases, with 6 bases between. The CDR3 nucleotides are TGTGCCAGCAGTCCTGATACCGGGGAGCTGTTTTTT. It yields the protein CASSPDTGELFF.

This clonotype occurred many times. The chain combines TRBV28 with TRBJ2-6; no definite D call. CDR1 and CDR2 (germline): MDHEN, SYDVKM. Trimming pared 3 bases from V and 4 bases from J, leaving 7 bases between. CDR3 length equals 14 residues. The chain's CDR3 is CASSLFPGANVLTF. The CDR3 nucleotides are TGTGCCAGCAGTTTGTTTCCCGGGGCCAACGTCCTGACTTTC.

V usage is TRBV12-3 or TRBV12-4 and J usage is TRBJ1-3; tentative D call: TRBD1 (6 bases). This CDR3 region has 17 residues. The V end was cut by 5 bases, the J end by 2 bases, with 19 bases between. CDR3 in amino acids: CASSGDTARRTGNTIYF. CDR3 coding DNA: TGTGCCAGCAGTGGGGACACCGCCCGGAGAACTGGAAACACCATATATTTT.